The 10 T cell receptor beta chains reported below all come from one sample, sequenced in a study of T cells in Graves' hyperthyroidism and ophthalmopathy. Researchers took RNA transcripts and amplified the TCR beta CDR3 regions from them. The HTBI primer set served for first-round RT-PCR of the TCR CDR3. From the multiplex PCR reads, TCRdb called clonotypes with MiXCR, one entry per CDR3 protein. The sample includes over 350,000 distinct CDR3 sequences, around an eighth seen only once; the top ten take 28%. Sequenced sample: blood. The receptors stem from a man in his forties or fifties with Graves' ophthalmopathy.

The J gene is TRBJ2-7, the V gene TRBV5-4; 8 bases agree with TRBD1. Germline CDR1 and CDR2: SGHNT and YYREEE (reference sequence). The junction had 3 bases not matched to a gene; V was cut back by 1 base and J by 3 bases. The CDR3 is 14 amino acids. CDR3 sequence (DNA): TGTGCCAGCAGCTTGCAGGACAGGGACTACGAGCAGTACTTC. This gives the protein CASSLQDRDYEQYF. The variable domain in full, with the rest retrieved from reference TRBV5-4 and TRBJ2-7, is ETGVTQSPTHLIKTRGQQVTLRCSSQSGHNTVSWYQQALGQGPQFIFQYYREEENGRGNFPPRFSGLQFPNYSSELNVNALELDDSALYLCASSLQDRDYEQYFGPGTRLTVT.

This clonotype has a count of ten or more. This chain joins TRBV18 and TRBJ2-3; no clear D gene. There are 14 residues in the CDR3. With 2 bases removed from V and 2 bases from J, the gap between germline ends came to 8 bases. Germline V gene sequence: CDR1 KGHSH, CDR2 LQKENI. CDR3 DNA: TGTGCCAGCTCACCAGGGAAAGCCACAGATACGCAGTATTTT. It codes for CASSPGKATDTQYF.

The rearrangement links TRBV5-4 to TRBJ1-1; D may be TRBD1 (6 bases). Per germline, CDR1 SGHNT and CDR2 YYREEE (reference sequence). V dropped 4 bases and J dropped 9 bases, with 19 bases sitting between them. The CDR3 has 14 amino acids. This chain's CDR3 is CASSPPLGGAQAFF. DNA for the CDR3: TGTGCCAGCAGCCCCCCCTTGGGGGGCGCACAAGCTTTCTTT. The full variable domain, completed using reference TRBV5-4 and TRBJ1-1, is ETGVTQSPTHLIKTRGQQVTLRCSSQSGHNTVSWYQQALGQGPQFIFQYYREEENGRGNFPPRFSGLQFPNYSSELNVNALELDDSALYLCASSPPLGGAQAFFGQGTRLTVV.

The sample holds many counts of this clonotype. The J gene is TRBJ1-1, the V gene TRBV11-2, with D perhaps TRBD1 (5 bases). Germline V gene sequence: CDR1 SGHAT, CDR2 FQNNGV. The V end was cut by 3 bases, the J end by 3 bases, with 5 bases between. The CDR3 contains 12 residues. CDR3 residues: CASSFRDTEAFF. As DNA, the CDR3 is TGTGCCAGCAGCTTCAGGGACACTGAAGCTTTCTTT.

This clonotype was observed at least ten times. The chain recombines TRBV7-8 with TRBJ2-1; possible D gene TRBD1, 5 bases. The V end lost 1 base, the J end lost 0 bases, and 13 bases lay between the germline ends. The CDR3 has 17 residues. Germline V gene sequence: CDR1 SGHVS, CDR2 FQNEAQ. CDR3 nucleotide sequence: TGTGCCAGCAGCTTAGATAGGGGTTGGGGCTCCTACAATGAGCAGTTCTTC. As protein: CASSLDRGWGSYNEQFF.

The sample holds a few counts of this clonotype. The J gene is TRBJ1-2, the V gene TRBV6-1; 9 nucleotides match TRBD1. The ends lost 7 bases at V and 4 bases at J; junction bases unmatched: 7. Germline V gives CDR1 MNHNS, CDR2 SASEGT. This CDR3 has 14 amino acids. Here the CDR3 DNA reads TGTGCCAGCACCGCCGGGACAGGGCCCTATGGCTACACCTTC. It translates to CASTAGTGPYGYTF.

This clonotype was seen ten or more times. This chain connects TRBV20-1 to TRBJ2-7, with TRBD1 matching over 8 bases. Germline V CDR1 and CDR2: DFQATT, SNEGSKA (reference sequence). Trimming removed 0 bases from V and 5 bases from J; junction bases left unmatched: 6. This CDR3 has 14 residues. The chain's CDR3 is CSARDSQGAHEQYF. The CDR3 DNA follows: TGCAGTGCTAGAGATAGTCAGGGGGCCCACGAGCAGTACTTC.

There are a few counts of this clonotype. V and J are TRBV11-2 and TRBJ2-7; tentatively, D is TRBD1 (5 bases). The CDR3 spans 14 residues. Germline V lookup: CDR1 SGHAT, CDR2 FQNNGV. Trimming pared 2 bases from V and 4 bases from J, leaving 12 bases between. This CDR3 is CASSLMATDYEQYF. DNA of the CDR3: TGTGCCAGCAGCTTAATGGCGACAGATTACGAGCAGTACTTC.

This clonotype was detected only once. The rearrangement uses TRBV9 and TRBJ1-5; a possible D gene is TRBD1 (6 bases). CDR1 and CDR2 (germline): SGDLS, YYNGEE. This CDR3 has 19 amino acids. Trimming left V 3 bases short and J 1 base short, with 23 bases between. This CDR3 is CASSAPTTGQLRSNQPQHF. In DNA form, the CDR3 reads TGTGCCAGCAGCGCCCCGACCACAGGGCAACTTAGAAGCAATCAGCCCCAGCATTTT.

A note on this clonotype: It may be a read error: a sequence one base away is much more abundant. Since the CDR3 does not end with the conserved phenylalanine or tryptophan, this likely comes from a read error. The gene calls are TRBV14 and TRBJ2-1; 7 nucleotides align to TRBD1. V was pared by 3 bases and J by 5 bases, with 10 bases of the junction left unmatched. Germline CDR1 is SGHDN and CDR2 is FVKESK. The CDR3 is 16 residues long. The CDR3 is CASSQNRDRLNNEQFL. CDR3 nucleotide sequence: TGTGCCAGCAGCCAGAACCGGGACAGATTAAACAATGAGCAGTTCCTC.